This T cell receptor (beta chain) was captured by sequencing in a study of blood T cell repertoires in COVID-19. In the study overall: The origin of the acute and convalescent COVID-19 samples was the United States, Italy and Spain. PBMCs, B-cell-depleted T cells, or T cells provided the cDNA or gDNA that made up the material.

The CDR3 loop spans 15 amino acids. Germline loops: CDR1 LNHNV, CDR2 YYDKDF (reference sequence). V lost 0 bases to trimming and J lost 5 bases; unmatched junction nucleotides: 6. In the original workflow: Nucleated cell counts were estimated from reference gene primer amplification. Data came from immunoSEQ multiplex PCR; TCRdb stores just in-frame clones and leaves some out. From that table come the V and J calls and clone size; the DNA was used to work out D and trimming. The sample consists of approximately 23,000 clones, about 87% of them appearing once. The chain couples TRBV15 to TRBJ2-7; TRBD1 aligns across 8 bases. The TCR sequence derives from a woman of 80 years or more with active COVID-19. Sequencing was performed on peripheral blood. The CDR3 region is CATSRDLQGGNEQYF. In DNA, the CDR3 is TGTGCCACCAGCAGAGATTTACAGGGGGGAAACGAGCAGTACTTC.